Below, 26 T cell receptor beta chains from the same sample are listed, as sequenced in a study of shared clonotypes between healthy human individuals. Produced via immunoSEQ multiplex PCR; TCRdb's table is partial and in-frame only. The sample lists approximately 1.9 million clones, approximately 92% occurring once. The naive CD8 subset, CD45RO-negative cells positively selected for CCR7, excluded terminally differentiated effector memory CD45RA+ cells. Sequencing input: naive CD8+ T cells from PBMCs. The origin of the receptors is a young man in good health. Some clones in this sample may be carry-over from other donors' samples.

The CDR3: CASRSRGVGFYEQYF. The CDR3 region has the DNA TGTGCCAGCCGCTCTCGGGGGGTCGGTTTCTACGAGCAGTACTTC. The V call is TRBV6-5, the J call TRBJ2-7; TRBD2 matches at 7 bases. Germline lookup yields CDR1 MNHEY and CDR2 SVGAGI. The CDR3 has 15 residues. With V trimmed by 8 bases and J by 3 bases, 13 bases remained unmatched.

In nucleotides, the CDR3 is TGTGCCAGCAGTTCCTTCGGGACTACCAACATCTACAATGAGCAGTTCTTC. Its protein is CASSSFGTTNIYNEQFF. The chain joins TRBV27 to TRBJ2-1; 7 bases fit TRBD2. Germline V gives CDR1 MNHEY, CDR2 SMNVEV (reference sequence). V lost 4 bases and J lost 3; bases outside the gene matches: 12. This CDR3 comprises 17 residues.

Notes on this clone: The sample has other DNA sequences that encode this CDR3 too. The CDR3 DNA follows: TGTGCCAGCAGCCCCGGACAGGGGACTGAAGCTTTCTTT. It encodes CASSPGQGTEAFF. The chain has TRBV7-9 and TRBJ1-1; 9 bases match TRBD1. The CDR3 has 13 amino acids. Germline-derived CDR1 and CDR2 are SEHNR and FQNEAQ (reference sequence). V lost 5 bases, J lost 5 bases, and 3 bases stayed unmatched.

Turning to this clone: This CDR3 is also generated by other DNA sequences in the sample. The gene calls are TRBV7-9 and TRBJ2-7; D may correspond to TRBD1 or TRBD2 (5 bases each). The CDR3 length is 12 residues. CDR1 is SEHNR and CDR2 is FQNEAQ in the germline V gene (reference sequence). Trimming pared 4 bases from V and 4 bases from J, leaving 8 bases between. In DNA, the CDR3 is TGTGCCAGCAGCTGGGGGACGTACGAGCAGTACTTC. This sequence encodes CASSWGTYEQYF. The full variable domain, its missing parts supplied by reference TRBV7-9 and TRBJ2-7, is DTGVSQNPRHKITKRGQNVTFRCDPISEHNRLYWYRQTLGQGPEFLTYFQNEAQLEKSRLLSDRFSAERPKGSFSTLEIQRTEQGDSAMYLCASSWGTYEQYFGPGTRLTVT.

The chain recombines TRBV20-1 with TRBJ2-1, with D uncertain. This CDR3 is 10 amino acids long. Deletions cut 4 bases from V and 6 bases from J, with 4 bases between. Germline loops: CDR1 DFQATT, CDR2 SNEGSKA (reference sequence). CDR3 in amino acids: CSAKSNEQFF. Written as DNA, the CDR3 is TGCAGTGCTAAGAGCAATGAGCAGTTCTTC.

This clone was observed once. The gene calls are TRBV30 and TRBJ1-5; D possibly corresponds to TRBD1 (6 bases). V lost 4 bases, J lost 5 bases, and 15 bases lay in between. Germline CDR1 GTSNPN, CDR2 SVGIG (reference sequence). CDR3 length: 14 residues. CDR3 nucleotide sequence: TGTGCCTGGACAAACGGGGACACCCATCAGCCCCAGCATTTT. Amino acid sequence: CAWTNGDTHQPQHF.

This chain links TRBV7-3 with TRBJ2-1, with D perhaps given as TRBD1 or TRBD2 (5 bases each). V shed 5 bases and J shed 7 bases, with 18 bases lying between them. CDR3 length equals 15 residues. CDR1 and CDR2 from the germline V gene are SGHTA and FQGTGA. CDR3 bases: TGTGCCAGCAGCCCCTTTAAGGGGAGTATGAATGAGCAGTTCTTC. It translates to CASSPFKGSMNEQFF.

The rearrangement joins TRBV5-4 to TRBJ1-1; D unresolved. The germline V gene has CDR1 SGHNT and CDR2 YYREEE (reference sequence). The V and J ends lost 1 base and 3 bases respectively, with 7 bases between them. CDR3 size: 13 residues. CDR3 in DNA: TGTGCCAGCAGCTTGTTCAGAGACACTGAAGCTTTCTTT. Amino acid sequence: CASSLFRDTEAFF.

This chain uses TRBV9 with TRBJ1-5; D is perhaps TRBD1 (6 bases). Trimming took 0 bases from V and 9 from J, leaving 10 bases between them. The germline V gene has CDR1 SGDLS and CDR2 YYNGEE. This CDR3 comprises 13 residues. The CDR3 sequence: CASSVDGGWPQHF. In DNA, the CDR3 is TGTGCCAGCAGCGTAGATGGGGGCTGGCCCCAGCATTTT.

The chain links TRBV6-1 to TRBJ1-4; 8 nucleotides line up with TRBD1. The ends lost 3 bases at V and 6 bases at J; junction bases unmatched: 6. The germline CDR1 and CDR2 sequences are MNHNS and SASEGT. The CDR3 extends over 15 amino acids. CDR3 in amino acids: CASSDRGRGYEKLFF. CDR3 DNA: TGTGCCAGCAGTGACAGGGGGCGCGGATATGAAAAACTGTTTTTT.

V usage is TRBV19 and J usage is TRBJ1-5; a weak D match, TRBD1 (6 bases). Germline V gene data show CDR1 as LNHDA and CDR2 as SQIVND (reference sequence). The length of the CDR3 is 16 residues. The ends were cut back, 6 bases at V and 7 bases at J, with 22 bases in the middle. The CDR3 here is CASSPGDTFLRQPQHF. CDR3 DNA sequence: TGTGCCAGTAGCCCCGGGGACACCTTTCTTAGACAGCCCCAGCATTTT.

The CDR3 loop is CASSGGQGGSGNTIYF. CDR3 in DNA: TGTGCCAGCAGCGGCGGACAGGGGGGCTCTGGAAACACCATATATTTT. This sequence joins TRBV9 and TRBJ1-3; 10 bases fit TRBD1. CDR3 length: 16 residues. Germline-derived CDR1 and CDR2 are SGDLS and YYNGEE. The junction had 3 bases not matched to a gene; V was cut back by 3 bases and J by 0 bases.

With respect to this clone: Other DNA sequences in this specimen translate into the identical CDR3. The gene calls are TRBV5-4 and TRBJ2-7; no definite D call. Germline V gene data show CDR1 as SGHNT and CDR2 as YYREEE (reference sequence). Deletions cut 0 bases from V and 3 bases from J, with 7 bases between. The CDR3 runs to 13 residues. The CDR3 loop is CASSLGQFYEQYF. The DNA of the CDR3 is TGTGCCAGCAGCTTGGGTCAGTTCTACGAGCAGTACTTC.

About this clone itself: At the DNA level, this CDR3 is encoded by other sequences in the same sample as well. The chain recombines TRBV9 with TRBJ2-1, with D unresolved. Germline loops: CDR1 SGDLS, CDR2 YYNGEE. With 4 bases removed from V and 8 bases from J, the gap between germline ends came to 7 bases. The CDR3 is made up of 11 amino acids. In DNA form, the CDR3 reads TGTGCCAGCAGCCTAACGGATGAGCAGTTCTTC. Protein sequence: CASSLTDEQFF. Looking up the rest from reference TRBV9 and TRBJ2-1 gives the full variable domain: DSGVTQTPKHLITATGQRVTLRCSPRSGDLSVYWYQQSLDQGLQFLIQYYNGEERAKGNILERFSAQQFPDLHSELNLSSLELGDSALYFCASSLTDEQFFGPGTRLTVL.

This rearrangement joins TRBV27 to TRBJ2-5; D unclear. There are 12 residues in the CDR3. The germline V and J ends were trimmed by 5 bases and 11 bases, with 15 bases remaining between them. In germline, CDR1 is MNHEY, CDR2 SMNVEV (reference sequence). Here the CDR3 DNA reads TGTGCCAGCAGTCCAAACTTCCCGTTTCAGTACTTC. Translated, it gives CASSPNFPFQYF.

The gene calls are TRBV7-2 and TRBJ2-7; 7 positions agree with TRBD1. The CDR3 is 14 residues long. The J segment lost 2 bases and the V segment lost 5 bases, leaving 6 bases of the junction unmatched. The germline V gene encodes CDR1 SGHTA and CDR2 FQGNSA. The CDR3: CASSGPGQTYEQYF. In DNA, the CDR3 is TGTGCCAGCAGCGGACCGGGACAGACCTACGAGCAGTACTTC.

V is TRBV5-8 and J is TRBJ2-3, with a tentative D call TRBD1 (7 bases). V lost 10 bases and J 2 bases, leaving 20 bases between the germline ends. The CDR3 consists of 15 residues. The germline gives CDR1 SGHTS, CDR2 YDEGEE. The CDR3 here is CAGGGQVLITDTQYF. The CDR3 region has the DNA TGTGCCGGGGGAGGACAGGTTCTTATCACAGATACGCAGTATTTT.

The chain has TRBV6-6 and TRBJ1-1; D not certain. This CDR3 is built from 14 residues. Per germline, CDR1 MNHNY and CDR2 SVGAGI (reference sequence). The V gene lost 2 bases and the J gene lost 0 bases, with 7 bases spanning the gap. The CDR3: CASSYGRMNTEAFF. In nucleotides, the CDR3 is TGTGCCAGCAGTTACGGCAGGATGAACACTGAAGCTTTCTTT.

As regards this clone: Other DNA variants within this sample encode the same CDR3. The gene calls are TRBV9 and TRBJ2-1; 14 nucleotides match TRBD2. CDR1 and CDR2 from the germline V gene are SGDLS and YYNGEE. V trimming: 3 bases; J trimming: 7 bases; junction bases outside the gene matches: 9. The CDR3 sequence is 17 residues long. CDR3: CASSATSGRALGNEQFF. Here the CDR3 DNA reads TGTGCCAGCAGCGCGACTAGCGGGAGGGCCTTAGGGAATGAGCAGTTCTTC.

V gene TRBV7-6 combines with J gene TRBJ2-1; D may be TRBD2 (5 bases). This CDR3 comprises 18 residues. The germline V gene encodes CDR1 SGHVS and CDR2 FNYEAQ. V lost 3 bases and J 0 bases, leaving 18 bases between the germline ends. In DNA, the CDR3 is TGTGCCAGCAGCTTGCCGGTAAGGAGCGGAAGCTCCTACAATGAGCAGTTCTTC. Protein sequence: CASSLPVRSGSSYNEQFF.

The V gene is TRBV5-5, the J gene TRBJ2-7; D call uncertain. The CDR3 extends over 13 amino acids. Trimming took 1 base from V and 1 from J, leaving 6 bases between them. The germline gives CDR1 SGHKS, CDR2 YYEKEE (reference sequence). In nucleotides, the CDR3 is TGTGCCAGCAGCTTGACTTATTCCTACGAGCAGTACTTC. The encoded protein is CASSLTYSYEQYF.

CDR3 protein: CASWDEGAQNTEAFF. DNA of the CDR3: TGTGCCAGTTGGGATGAGGGGGCCCAGAACACTGAAGCTTTCTTT. V is TRBV25-1 and J is TRBJ1-1; TRBD1 matches at 7 bases. Germline trimming cut 9 bases from V and 1 base from J; bases unmatched to any gene: 11. The CDR3 length is 15 residues. CDR1 MGHDK and CDR2 SYGVNS come from the germline V gene. Drawing the rest from reference TRBV25-1 and TRBJ1-1, the complete variable domain is EADIYQTPRYLVIGTGKKITLECSQTMGHDKMYWYQQDPGMELHLIHYSYGVNSTEKGDLSSESTVSRIRTEHFPLTLESARPSHTSQYLCASWDEGAQNTEAFFGQGTRLTVV.

The gene calls are TRBV27 and TRBJ1-2; D perhaps matches TRBD1 (5 bases). CDR1 MNHEY and CDR2 SMNVEV come from the germline V gene (reference sequence). This CDR3 contains 17 residues. Trimming stripped 6 bases from V and 3 bases from J, with 23 bases between. As DNA, the CDR3 is TGTGCCAGCAGCCTACGGGGGACTCCTCAATGGGACTATGGCTACACCTTC. It encodes CASSLRGTPQWDYGYTF.

DNA for the CDR3: TGTGCCAGCAGCTTGGAGGCTGTCTCCCTTCCAGATACGCAGTATTTT. This translates into CASSLEAVSLPDTQYF. The J gene is TRBJ2-3, the V gene TRBV5-4; D remains unclear. Trimming removed 0 bases at V and 4 bases at J, with 15 bases between. CDR3 length equals 16 residues. In germline, CDR1 is SGHNT, CDR2 YYREEE (reference sequence).

The sample holds one count of this clone. V is TRBV27 and J is TRBJ2-2; D unclear. V was clipped by 2 bases and J by 7 bases, with 5 bases between them. Looked up from germline, CDR1 is MNHEY and CDR2 is SMNVEV (reference sequence). The CDR3 consists of 12 residues. The DNA for the CDR3 is TGTGCCAGCAGTTTAAAGGACGGGGAGCTGTTTTTT. Its protein is CASSLKDGELFF.

This rearrangement joins TRBV7-9 to TRBJ1-3; no definite D call. This CDR3 is 12 amino acids long. The V end was cut by 5 bases, the J end by 3 bases, with 5 bases between. CDR1 and CDR2 from the germline V gene are SEHNR and FQNEAQ (reference sequence). The CDR3: CASSPNGNTIYF. CDR3 in DNA: TGTGCCAGCAGCCCGAATGGAAACACCATATATTTT.